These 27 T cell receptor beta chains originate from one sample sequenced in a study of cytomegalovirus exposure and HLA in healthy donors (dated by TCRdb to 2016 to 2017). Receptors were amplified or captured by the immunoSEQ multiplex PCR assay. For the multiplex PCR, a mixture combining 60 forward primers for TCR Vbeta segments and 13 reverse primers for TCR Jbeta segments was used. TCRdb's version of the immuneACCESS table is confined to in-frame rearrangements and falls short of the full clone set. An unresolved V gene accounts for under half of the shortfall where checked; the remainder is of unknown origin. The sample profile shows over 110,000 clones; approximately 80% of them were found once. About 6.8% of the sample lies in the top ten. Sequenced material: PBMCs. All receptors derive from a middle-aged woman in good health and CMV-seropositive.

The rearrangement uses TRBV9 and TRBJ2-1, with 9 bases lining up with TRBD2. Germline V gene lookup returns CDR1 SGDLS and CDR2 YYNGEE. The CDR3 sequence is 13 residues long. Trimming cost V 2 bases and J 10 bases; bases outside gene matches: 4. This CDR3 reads CASSVATSGEQFF. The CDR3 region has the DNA TGTGCCAGCAGCGTCGCGACTAGCGGCGAGCAGTTCTTC.

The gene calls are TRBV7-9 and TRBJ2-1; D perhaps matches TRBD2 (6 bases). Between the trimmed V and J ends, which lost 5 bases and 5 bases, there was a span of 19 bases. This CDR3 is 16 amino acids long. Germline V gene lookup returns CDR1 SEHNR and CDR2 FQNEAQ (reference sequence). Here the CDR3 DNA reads TGTGCCAGCAGCCGGGATCTAGCCTGGGGGGACAATGAGCAGTTCTTC. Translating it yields CASSRDLAWGDNEQFF.

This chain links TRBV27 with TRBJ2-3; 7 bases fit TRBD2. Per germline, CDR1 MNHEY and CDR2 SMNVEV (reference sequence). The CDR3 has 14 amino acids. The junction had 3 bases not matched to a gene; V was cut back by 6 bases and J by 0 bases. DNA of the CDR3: TGTGCCAGCAGGGAGGGACTAAGCACAGATACGCAGTATTTT. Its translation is CASREGLSTDTQYF.

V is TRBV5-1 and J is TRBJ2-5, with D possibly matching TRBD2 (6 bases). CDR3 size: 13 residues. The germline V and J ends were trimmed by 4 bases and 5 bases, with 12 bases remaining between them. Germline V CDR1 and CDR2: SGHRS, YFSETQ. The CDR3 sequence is CASSASDAETQYF. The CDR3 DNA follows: TGCGCCAGCAGCGCTAGCGATGCGGAGACCCAGTACTTC.

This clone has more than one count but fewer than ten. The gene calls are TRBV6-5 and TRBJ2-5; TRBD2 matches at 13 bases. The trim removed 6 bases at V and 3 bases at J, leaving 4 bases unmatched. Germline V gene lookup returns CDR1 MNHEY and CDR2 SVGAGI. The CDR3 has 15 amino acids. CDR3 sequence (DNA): TGTGCCAGCAGCCACGGACTAGCGGGAGAAGAGACCCAGTACTTC. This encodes CASSHGLAGEETQYF.

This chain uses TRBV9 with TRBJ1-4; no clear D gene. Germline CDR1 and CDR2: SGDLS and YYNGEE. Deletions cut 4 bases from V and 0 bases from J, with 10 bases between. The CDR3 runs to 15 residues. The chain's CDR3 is CASSPGLATNEKLFF. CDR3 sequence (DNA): TGTGCCAGCAGCCCAGGACTCGCAACTAATGAAAAACTGTTTTTT.

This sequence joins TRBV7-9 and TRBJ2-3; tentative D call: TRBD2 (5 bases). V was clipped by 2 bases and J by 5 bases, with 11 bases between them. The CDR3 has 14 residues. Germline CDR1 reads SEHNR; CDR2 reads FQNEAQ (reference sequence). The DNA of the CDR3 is TGTGCCAGCAGCTTACGTGGAGAGGGAGATACGCAGTATTTT. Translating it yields CASSLRGEGDTQYF.

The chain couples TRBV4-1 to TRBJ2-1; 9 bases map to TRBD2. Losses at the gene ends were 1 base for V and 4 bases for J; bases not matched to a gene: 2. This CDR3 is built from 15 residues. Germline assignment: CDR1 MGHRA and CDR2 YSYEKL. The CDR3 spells CASSQVLAGYNEQFF. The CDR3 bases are TGCGCCAGCAGCCAAGTCCTAGCGGGGTACAATGAGCAGTTCTTC.

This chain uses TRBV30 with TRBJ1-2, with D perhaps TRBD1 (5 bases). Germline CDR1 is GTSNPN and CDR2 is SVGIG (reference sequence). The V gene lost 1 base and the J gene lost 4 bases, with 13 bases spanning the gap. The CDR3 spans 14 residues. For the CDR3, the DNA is TGTGCCTGGAGTGCGGTCAGGGCAGGCTATGGCTACACCTTC. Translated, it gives CAWSAVRAGYGYTF.

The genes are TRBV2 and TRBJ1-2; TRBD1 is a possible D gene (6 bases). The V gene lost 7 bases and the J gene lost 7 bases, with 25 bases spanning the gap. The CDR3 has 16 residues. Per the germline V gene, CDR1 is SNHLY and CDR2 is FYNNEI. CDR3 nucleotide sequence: TGTGCCAGCATCGACGGGGACATTTCCCTAACTGGTGGCTACACCTTC. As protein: CASIDGDISLTGGYTF.

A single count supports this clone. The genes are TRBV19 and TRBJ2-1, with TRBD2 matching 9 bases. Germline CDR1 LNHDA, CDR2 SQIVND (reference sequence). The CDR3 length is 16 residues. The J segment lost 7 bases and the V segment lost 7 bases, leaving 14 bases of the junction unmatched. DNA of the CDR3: TGTGCCAGTACTAATCGCGGGAGGGCCGGGGGGAATGAGCAGTTCTTC. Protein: CASTNRGRAGGNEQFF.

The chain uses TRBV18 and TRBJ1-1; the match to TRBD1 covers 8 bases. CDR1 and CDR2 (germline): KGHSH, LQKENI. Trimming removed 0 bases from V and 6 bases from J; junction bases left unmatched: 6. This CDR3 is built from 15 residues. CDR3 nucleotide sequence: TGTGCCAGCTCACCACCGGGTGACAGGGGTGCTGAAGCTTTCTTT. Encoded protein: CASSPPGDRGAEAFF.

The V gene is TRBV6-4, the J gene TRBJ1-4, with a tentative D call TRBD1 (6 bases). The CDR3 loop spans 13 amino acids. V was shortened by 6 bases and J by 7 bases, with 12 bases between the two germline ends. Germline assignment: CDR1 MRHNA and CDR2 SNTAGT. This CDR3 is CASRRGGSEKLFF. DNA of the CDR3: TGTGCCAGCAGGAGGGGGGGGTCTGAAAAACTGTTTTTT.

The CDR3 is CASRTSGGVVYTF. The DNA of the CDR3 is TGTGCCAGCAGGACCTCCGGGGGGGTCGTCTACACCTTC. V gene TRBV7-8 combines with J gene TRBJ1-2, with D tentatively TRBD1 (5 bases). Germline V gene lookup returns CDR1 SGHVS and CDR2 FQNEAQ. Between the trimmed V and J ends, which lost 6 bases and 10 bases, there was a span of 18 bases. This CDR3 region has 13 residues.

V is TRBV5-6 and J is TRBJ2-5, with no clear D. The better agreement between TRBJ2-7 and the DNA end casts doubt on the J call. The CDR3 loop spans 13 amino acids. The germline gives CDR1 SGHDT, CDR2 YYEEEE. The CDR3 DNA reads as TGTGCCAGCAGTTGGGCGTCGTCCTACGAGCAGTACTTC. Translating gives CASSWASSYEQYF.

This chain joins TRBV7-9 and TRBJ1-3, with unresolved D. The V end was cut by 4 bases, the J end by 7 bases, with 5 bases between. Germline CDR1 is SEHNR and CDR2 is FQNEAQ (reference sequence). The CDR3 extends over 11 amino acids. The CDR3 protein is CASSSRNTIYF. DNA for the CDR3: TGTGCCAGCAGCTCCCGTAACACCATATATTTT. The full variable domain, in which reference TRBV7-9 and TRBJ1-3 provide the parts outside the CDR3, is DTGVSQNPRHKITKRGQNVTFRCDPISEHNRLYWYRQTLGQGPEFLTYFQNEAQLEKSRLLSDRFSAERPKGSFSTLEIQRTEQGDSAMYLCASSSRNTIYFGEGSWLTVV.

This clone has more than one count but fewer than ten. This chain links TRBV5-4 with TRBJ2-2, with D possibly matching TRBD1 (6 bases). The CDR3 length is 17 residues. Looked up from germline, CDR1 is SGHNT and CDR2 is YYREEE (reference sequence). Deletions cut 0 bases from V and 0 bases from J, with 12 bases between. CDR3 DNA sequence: TGTGCCAGCAGCTTGGGTGGACAGCTAACGAACACCGGGGAGCTGTTTTTT. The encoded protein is CASSLGGQLTNTGELFF. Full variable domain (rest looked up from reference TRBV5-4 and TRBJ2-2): ETGVTQSPTHLIKTRGQQVTLRCSSQSGHNTVSWYQQALGQGPQFIFQYYREEENGRGNFPPRFSGLQFPNYSSELNVNALELDDSALYLCASSLGGQLTNTGELFFGEGSRLTVL.

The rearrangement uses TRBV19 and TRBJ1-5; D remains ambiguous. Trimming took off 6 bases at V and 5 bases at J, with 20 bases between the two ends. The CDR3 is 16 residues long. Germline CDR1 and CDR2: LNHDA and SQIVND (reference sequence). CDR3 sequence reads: CASSRAGRVGDQPQHF. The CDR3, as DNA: TGTGCCAGTAGCCGAGCGGGGAGGGTAGGTGATCAGCCCCAGCATTTT.

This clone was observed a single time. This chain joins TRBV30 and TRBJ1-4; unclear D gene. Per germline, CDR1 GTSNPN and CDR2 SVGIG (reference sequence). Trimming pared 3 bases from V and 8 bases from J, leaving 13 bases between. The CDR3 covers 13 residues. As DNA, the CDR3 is TGTGCCTGGAGCGGGAAGGGTAGGGAAAAACTGTTTTTT. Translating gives CAWSGKGREKLFF.

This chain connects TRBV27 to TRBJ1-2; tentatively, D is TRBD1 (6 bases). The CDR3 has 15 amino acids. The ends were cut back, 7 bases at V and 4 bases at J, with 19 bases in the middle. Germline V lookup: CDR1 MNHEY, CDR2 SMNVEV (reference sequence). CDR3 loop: CASTPSGGGSYGYTF. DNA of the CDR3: TGTGCCAGCACTCCGTCCGGGGGCGGGAGCTATGGCTACACCTTC.

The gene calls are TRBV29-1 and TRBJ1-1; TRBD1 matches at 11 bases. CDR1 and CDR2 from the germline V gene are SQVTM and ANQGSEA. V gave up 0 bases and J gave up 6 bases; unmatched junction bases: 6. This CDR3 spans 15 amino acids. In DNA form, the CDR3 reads TGCAGCGTTGAAGATCCGGGACAGGGGGGAGCTGAAGCTTTCTTT. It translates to CSVEDPGQGGAEAFF. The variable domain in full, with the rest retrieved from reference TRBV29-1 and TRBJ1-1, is SAVISQKPSRDICQRGTSLTIQCQVDSQVTMMFWYRQQPGQSLTLIATANQGSEATYESGFVIDKFPISRPNLTFSTLTVSNMSPEDSSIYLCSVEDPGQGGAEAFFGQGTRLTVV.

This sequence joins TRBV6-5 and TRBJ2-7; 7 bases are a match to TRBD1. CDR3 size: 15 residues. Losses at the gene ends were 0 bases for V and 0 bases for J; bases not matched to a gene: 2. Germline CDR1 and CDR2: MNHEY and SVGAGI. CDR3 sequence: CASSYSWTGSYEQYF. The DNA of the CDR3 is TGTGCCAGCAGTTACTCTTGGACAGGCTCCTACGAGCAGTACTTC.

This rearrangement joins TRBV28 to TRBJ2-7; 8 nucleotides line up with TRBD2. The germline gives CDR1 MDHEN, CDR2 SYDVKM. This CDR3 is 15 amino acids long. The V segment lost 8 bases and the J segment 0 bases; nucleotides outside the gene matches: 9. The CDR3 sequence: CASEIGGASSYEQYF. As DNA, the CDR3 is TGTGCCAGCGAAATCGGGGGGGCCAGCTCCTACGAGCAGTACTTC. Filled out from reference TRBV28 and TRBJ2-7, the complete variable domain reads DVKVTQSSRYLVKRTGEKVFLECVQDMDHENMFWYRQDPGLGLRLIYFSYDVKMKEKGDIPEGYSVSREKKERFSLILESASTNQTSMYLCASEIGGASSYEQYFGPGTRLTVT.

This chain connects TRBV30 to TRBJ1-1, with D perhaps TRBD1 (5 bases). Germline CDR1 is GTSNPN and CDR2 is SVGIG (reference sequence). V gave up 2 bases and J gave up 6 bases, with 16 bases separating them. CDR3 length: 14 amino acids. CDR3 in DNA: TGTGCCTGGAGTCTAGTCGGGAGAGGGGCTGAAGCTTTCTTT. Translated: CAWSLVGRGAEAFF.

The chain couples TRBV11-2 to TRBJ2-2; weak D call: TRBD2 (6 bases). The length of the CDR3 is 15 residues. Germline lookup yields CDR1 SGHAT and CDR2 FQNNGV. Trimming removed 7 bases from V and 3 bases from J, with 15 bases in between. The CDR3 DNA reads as TGTGCCAGCACTGGGAGGTTCCAGGACACCGGGGAGCTGTTTTTT. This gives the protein CASTGRFQDTGELFF. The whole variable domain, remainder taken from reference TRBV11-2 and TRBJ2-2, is EAGVAQSPRYKIIEKRQSVAFWCNPISGHATLYWYQQILGQGPKLLIQFQNNGVVDDSQLPKDRFSAERLKGVDSTLKIQPAKLEDSAVYLCASTGRFQDTGELFFGEGSRLTVL.

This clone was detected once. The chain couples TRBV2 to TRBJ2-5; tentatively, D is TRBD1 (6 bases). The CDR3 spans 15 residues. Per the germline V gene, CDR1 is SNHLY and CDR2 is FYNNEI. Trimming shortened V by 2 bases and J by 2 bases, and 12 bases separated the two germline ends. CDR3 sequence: CASSEQGQRQETQYF. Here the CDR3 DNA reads TGTGCCAGCAGTGAACAGGGACAAAGACAAGAGACCCAGTACTTC.

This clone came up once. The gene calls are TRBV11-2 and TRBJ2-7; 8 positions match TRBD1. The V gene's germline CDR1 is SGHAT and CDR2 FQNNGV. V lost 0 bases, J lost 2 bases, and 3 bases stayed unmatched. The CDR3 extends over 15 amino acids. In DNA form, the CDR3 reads TGTGCCAGCAGCTTAGACAGGGGGCGCGCCTACGAGCAGTACTTC. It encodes CASSLDRGRAYEQYF. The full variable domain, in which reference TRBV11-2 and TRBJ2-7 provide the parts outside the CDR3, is EAGVAQSPRYKIIEKRQSVAFWCNPISGHATLYWYQQILGQGPKLLIQFQNNGVVDDSQLPKDRFSAERLKGVDSTLKIQPAKLEDSAVYLCASSLDRGRAYEQYFGPGTRLTVT.